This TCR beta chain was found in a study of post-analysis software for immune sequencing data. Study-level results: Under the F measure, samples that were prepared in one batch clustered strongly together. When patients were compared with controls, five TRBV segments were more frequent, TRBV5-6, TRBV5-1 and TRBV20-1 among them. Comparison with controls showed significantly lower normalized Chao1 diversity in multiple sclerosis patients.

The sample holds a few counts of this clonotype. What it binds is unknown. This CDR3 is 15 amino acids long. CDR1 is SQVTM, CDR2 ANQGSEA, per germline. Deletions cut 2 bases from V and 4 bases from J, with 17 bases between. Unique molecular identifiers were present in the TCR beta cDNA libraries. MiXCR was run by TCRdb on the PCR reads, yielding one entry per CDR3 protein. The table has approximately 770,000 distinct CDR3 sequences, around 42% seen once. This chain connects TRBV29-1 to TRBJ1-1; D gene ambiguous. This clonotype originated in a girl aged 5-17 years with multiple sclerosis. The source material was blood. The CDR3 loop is CSVEPRGERSTEAFF. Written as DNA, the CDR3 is TGCAGCGTTGAACCGCGGGGTGAGAGGAGCACTGAAGCTTTCTTT. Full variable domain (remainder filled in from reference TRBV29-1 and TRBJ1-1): SAVISQKPSRDICQRGTSLTIQCQVDSQVTMMFWYRQQPGQSLTLIATANQGSEATYESGFVIDKFPISRPNLTFSTLTVSNMSPEDSSIYLCSVEPRGERSTEAFFGQGTRLTVV.